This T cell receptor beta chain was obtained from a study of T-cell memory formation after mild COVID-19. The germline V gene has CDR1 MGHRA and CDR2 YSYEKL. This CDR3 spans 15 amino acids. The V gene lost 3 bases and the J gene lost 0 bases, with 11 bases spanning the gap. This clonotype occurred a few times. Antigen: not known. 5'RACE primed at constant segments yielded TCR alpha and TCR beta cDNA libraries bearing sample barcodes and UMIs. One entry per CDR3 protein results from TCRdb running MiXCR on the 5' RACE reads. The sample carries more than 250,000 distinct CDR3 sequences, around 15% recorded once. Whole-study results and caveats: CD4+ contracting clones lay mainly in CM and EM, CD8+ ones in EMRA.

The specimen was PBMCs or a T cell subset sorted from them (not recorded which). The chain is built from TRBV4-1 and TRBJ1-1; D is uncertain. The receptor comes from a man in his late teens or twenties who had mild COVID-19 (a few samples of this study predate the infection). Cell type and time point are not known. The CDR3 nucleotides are TGCGCCAGCAGCCATGAAAAAGGCCTGAACACTGAAGCTTTCTTT. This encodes CASSHEKGLNTEAFF.